This T cell receptor (beta chain) came from a study of monozygotic twins with inflammatory bowel disease. Each UMI harboured a 6-nucleotide sample barcode and was appended via template switching. TCRdb reprocessed the 5' RACE reads and stores each CDR3 protein as one record, lacking DNA. The listing contains under 150,000 distinct CDR3 sequences. The CDR3 is made up of 12 amino acids. Germline V CDR1 and CDR2: DFQATT, SNEGSKA (reference sequence). Sample: blood. The clonotype comes from a human donor with ulcerative colitis or Crohn's disease, or a healthy co-twin of an affected twin (not recorded which). V and J are TRBV20-1 and TRBJ2-3; TCRdb returns TRBD1, unconfirmable since there is no DNA. The CDR3 reads CSARKGPDTQYF.